This TCR beta chain was identified during a study of T cells after yellow fever vaccination. Study results and caveats: Reappearance after the booster was seen for most primary-vaccination clones, at 95% to 96% CD4 and 85% to 90% CD8. Any FACS-sorted repertoire could hold abundant clonotypes that contaminate it from the bulk population. The CD4 compartment and the CD8 compartment contained a small share of clonotypes in common. When the response was secondary, it was weaker but reached its peak faster, day 5 versus 15.

V was shortened by 3 bases and J by 2 bases, with 5 bases between the two germline ends. The CDR3 runs to 13 residues. Germline V CDR1 and CDR2: LGHDT, YNNKEL (reference sequence). This clonotype showed up many times. Its matching antigen is unknown. TCRdb fed the 5' RACE reads into MiXCR, producing one record per CDR3 protein. The table lists a few hundred thousand distinct CDR3 sequences, approximately 9% of them singletons, with roughly 18% in the top ten. V gene TRBV3-1 combines with J gene TRBJ1-5, with D unclear. The specimen comprised PBMCs, sampled on the day of the first yellow fever vaccination. This clonotype was obtained from a man younger than 30 who received the YFV17D yellow fever vaccine. CDR3 sequence: CASSQQRNQPQHF. In DNA form, the CDR3 reads TGTGCCAGCAGCCAGCAGCGCAATCAGCCCCAGCATTTT.